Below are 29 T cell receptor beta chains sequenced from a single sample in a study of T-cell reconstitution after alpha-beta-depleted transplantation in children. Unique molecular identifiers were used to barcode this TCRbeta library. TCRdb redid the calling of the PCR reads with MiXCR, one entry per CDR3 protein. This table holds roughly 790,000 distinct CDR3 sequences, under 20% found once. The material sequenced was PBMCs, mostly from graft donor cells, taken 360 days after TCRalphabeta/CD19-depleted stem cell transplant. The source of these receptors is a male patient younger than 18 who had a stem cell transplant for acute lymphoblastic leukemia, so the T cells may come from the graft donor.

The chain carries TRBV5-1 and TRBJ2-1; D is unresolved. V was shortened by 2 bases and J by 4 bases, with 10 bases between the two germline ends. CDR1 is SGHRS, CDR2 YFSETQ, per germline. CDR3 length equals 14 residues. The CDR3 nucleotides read TGCGCCAGCAGCTTCTCCATGCGGTACAATGAGCAGTTCTTC. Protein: CASSFSMRYNEQFF.

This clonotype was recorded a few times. The CDR3 spells CAWSAVLEAFF. CDR3 DNA sequence: TGTGCCTGGAGTGCGGTTTTAGAAGCTTTCTTT. J is TRBJ1-1 and V is TRBV30, with D hard to call. Germline V CDR1 and CDR2: GTSNPN, SVGIG (reference sequence). The length of the CDR3 is 11 residues. Trimming pared 1 base from V and 8 bases from J, leaving 8 bases between.

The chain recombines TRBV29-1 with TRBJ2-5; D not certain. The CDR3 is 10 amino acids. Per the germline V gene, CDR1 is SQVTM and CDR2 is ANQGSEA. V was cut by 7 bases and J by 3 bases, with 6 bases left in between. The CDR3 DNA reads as TGCAGCGGACACGAAGAGACCCAGTACTTC. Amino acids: CSGHEETQYF.

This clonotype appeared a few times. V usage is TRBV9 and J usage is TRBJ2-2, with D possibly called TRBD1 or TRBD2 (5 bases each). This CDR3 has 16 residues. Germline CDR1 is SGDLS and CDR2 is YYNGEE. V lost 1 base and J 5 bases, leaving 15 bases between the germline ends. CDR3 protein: CASSVLGGSGTGELFF. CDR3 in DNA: TGTGCCAGCAGCGTACTCGGCGGGTCAGGGACCGGGGAGCTGTTTTTT. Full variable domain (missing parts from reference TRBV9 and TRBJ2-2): DSGVTQTPKHLITATGQRVTLRCSPRSGDLSVYWYQQSLDQGLQFLIQYYNGEERAKGNILERFSAQQFPDLHSELNLSSLELGDSALYFCASSVLGGSGTGELFFGEGSRLTVL.

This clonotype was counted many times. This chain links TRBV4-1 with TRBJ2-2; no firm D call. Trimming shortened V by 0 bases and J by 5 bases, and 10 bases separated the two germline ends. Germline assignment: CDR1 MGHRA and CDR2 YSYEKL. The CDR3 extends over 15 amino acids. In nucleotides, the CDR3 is TGCGCCAGCAGCCAAGAGTCGCTACCGACCGGGGAGCTGTTTTTT. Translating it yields CASSQESLPTGELFF.

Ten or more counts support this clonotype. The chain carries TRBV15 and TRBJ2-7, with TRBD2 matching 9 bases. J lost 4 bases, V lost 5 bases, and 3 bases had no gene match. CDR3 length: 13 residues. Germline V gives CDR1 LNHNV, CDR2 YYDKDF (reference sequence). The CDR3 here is CATSGSGRYEQYF. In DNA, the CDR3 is TGTGCCACCAGCGGTAGCGGGAGATACGAGCAGTACTTC.

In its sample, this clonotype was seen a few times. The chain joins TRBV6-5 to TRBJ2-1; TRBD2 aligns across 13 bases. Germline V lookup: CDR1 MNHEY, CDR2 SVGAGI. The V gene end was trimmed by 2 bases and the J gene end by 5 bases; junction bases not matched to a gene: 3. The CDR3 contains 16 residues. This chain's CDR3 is CASSYLTSGRNNEQFF. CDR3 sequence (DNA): TGTGCCAGCAGTTACCTGACTAGCGGGAGGAACAATGAGCAGTTCTTC.

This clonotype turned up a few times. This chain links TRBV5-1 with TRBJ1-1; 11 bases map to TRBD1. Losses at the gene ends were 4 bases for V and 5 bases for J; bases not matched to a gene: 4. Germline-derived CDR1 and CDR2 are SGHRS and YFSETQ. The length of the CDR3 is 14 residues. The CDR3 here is CASSEGTGGTEAFF. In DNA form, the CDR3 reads TGCGCCAGCAGCGAGGGGACAGGGGGGACTGAAGCTTTCTTT.

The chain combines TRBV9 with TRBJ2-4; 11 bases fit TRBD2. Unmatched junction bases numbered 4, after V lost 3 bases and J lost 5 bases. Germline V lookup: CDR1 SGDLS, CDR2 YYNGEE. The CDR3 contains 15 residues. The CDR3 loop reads CASSAPGLAENIQYF. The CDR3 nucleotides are TGTGCCAGCAGCGCACCGGGACTAGCGGAAAACATTCAGTACTTC.

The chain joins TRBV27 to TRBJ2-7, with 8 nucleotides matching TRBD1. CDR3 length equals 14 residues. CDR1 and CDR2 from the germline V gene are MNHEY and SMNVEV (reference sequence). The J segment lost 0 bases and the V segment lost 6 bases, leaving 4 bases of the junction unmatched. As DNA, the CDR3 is TGTGCCAGCAGACAGGGGGTTTACTCCTACGAGCAGTACTTC. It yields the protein CASRQGVYSYEQYF.

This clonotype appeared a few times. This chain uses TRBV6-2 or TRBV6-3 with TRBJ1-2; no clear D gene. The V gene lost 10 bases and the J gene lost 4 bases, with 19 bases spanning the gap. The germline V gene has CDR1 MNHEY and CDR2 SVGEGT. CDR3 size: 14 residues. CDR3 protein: CAISPPREGYGYTF. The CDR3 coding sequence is TGTGCCATTTCCCCCCCGCGGGAGGGCTATGGCTACACCTTC.

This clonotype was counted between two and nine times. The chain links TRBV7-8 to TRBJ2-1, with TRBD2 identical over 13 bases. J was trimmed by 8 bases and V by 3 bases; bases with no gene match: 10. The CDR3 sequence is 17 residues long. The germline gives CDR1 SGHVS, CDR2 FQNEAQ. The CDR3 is CASSFIWTSGGPYEQFF. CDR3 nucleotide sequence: TGTGCCAGCAGCTTCATCTGGACTAGCGGGGGACCTTATGAGCAGTTCTTC.

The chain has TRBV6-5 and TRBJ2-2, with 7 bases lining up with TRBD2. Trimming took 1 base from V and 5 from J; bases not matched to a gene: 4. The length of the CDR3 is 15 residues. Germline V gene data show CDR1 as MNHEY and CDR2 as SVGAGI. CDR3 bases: TGTGCCAGCAGTTACTGGGGAGGGACTACCGGGGAGCTGTTTTTT. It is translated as CASSYWGGTTGELFF.

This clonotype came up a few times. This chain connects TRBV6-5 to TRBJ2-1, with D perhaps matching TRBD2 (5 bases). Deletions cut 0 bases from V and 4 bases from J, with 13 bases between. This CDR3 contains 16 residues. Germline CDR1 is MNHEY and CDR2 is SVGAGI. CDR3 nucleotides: TGTGCCAGCAGTTACTCGGCTAGCACCCAATACAATGAGCAGTTCTTC. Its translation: CASSYSASTQYNEQFF.

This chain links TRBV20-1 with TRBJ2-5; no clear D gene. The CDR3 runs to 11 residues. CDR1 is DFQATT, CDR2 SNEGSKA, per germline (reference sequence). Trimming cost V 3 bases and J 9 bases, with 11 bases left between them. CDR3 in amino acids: CSARGISPQYF. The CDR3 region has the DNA TGCAGTGCTAGGGGAATTTCCCCCCAGTACTTC.

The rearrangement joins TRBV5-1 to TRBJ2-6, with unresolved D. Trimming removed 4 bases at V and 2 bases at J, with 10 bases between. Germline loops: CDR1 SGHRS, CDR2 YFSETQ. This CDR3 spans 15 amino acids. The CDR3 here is CASSHDAAGANVLTF. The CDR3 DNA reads TGCGCCAGCAGCCATGACGCGGCTGGGGCCAACGTCCTGACTTTC.

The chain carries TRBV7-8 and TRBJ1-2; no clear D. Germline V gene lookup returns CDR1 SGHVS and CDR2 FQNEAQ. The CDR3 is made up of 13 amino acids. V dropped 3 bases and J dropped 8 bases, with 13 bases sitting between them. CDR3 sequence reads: CASSFRVTGGYTF. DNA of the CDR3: TGTGCCAGCAGCTTTAGGGTAACTGGCGGCTACACCTTC.

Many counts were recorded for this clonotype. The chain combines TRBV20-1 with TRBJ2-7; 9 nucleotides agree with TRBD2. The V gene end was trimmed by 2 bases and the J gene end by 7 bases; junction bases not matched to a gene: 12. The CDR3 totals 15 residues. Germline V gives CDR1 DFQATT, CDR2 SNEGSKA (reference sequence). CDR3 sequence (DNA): TGCAGTGCTAGAACGTACGAGCGGGAGGTCGGAGAGCAGTACTTC. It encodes CSARTYEREVGEQYF.

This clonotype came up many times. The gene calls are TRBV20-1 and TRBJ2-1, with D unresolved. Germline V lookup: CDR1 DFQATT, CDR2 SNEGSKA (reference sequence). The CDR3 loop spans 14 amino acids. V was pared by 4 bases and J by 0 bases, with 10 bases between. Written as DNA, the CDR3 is TGCAGTGCTACAAAGGAAAGCTCCTACAATGAGCAGTTCTTC. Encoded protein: CSATKESSYNEQFF.

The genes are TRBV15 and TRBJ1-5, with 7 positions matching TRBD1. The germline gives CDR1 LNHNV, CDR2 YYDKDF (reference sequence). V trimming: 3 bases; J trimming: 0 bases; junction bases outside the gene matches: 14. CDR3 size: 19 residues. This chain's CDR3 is CATSSRRRGLTNSNQPQHF. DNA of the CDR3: TGTGCCACCAGCAGCCGGCGTAGGGGGCTCACAAATAGCAATCAGCCCCAGCATTTT. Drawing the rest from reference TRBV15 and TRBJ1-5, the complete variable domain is DAMVIQNPRYQVTQFGKPVTLSCSQTLNHNVMYWYQQKSSQAPKLLFHYYDKDFNNEADTPDNFQSRRPNTSFCFLDIRSPGLGDTAMYLCATSSRRRGLTNSNQPQHFGDGTRLSIL.

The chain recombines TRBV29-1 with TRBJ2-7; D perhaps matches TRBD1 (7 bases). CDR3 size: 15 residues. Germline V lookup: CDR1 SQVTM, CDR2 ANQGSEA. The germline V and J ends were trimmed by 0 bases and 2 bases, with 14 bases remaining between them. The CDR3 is CSVEDSARGAYEQYF. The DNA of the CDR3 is TGCAGCGTTGAAGATTCGGCCAGGGGGGCCTACGAGCAGTACTTC.

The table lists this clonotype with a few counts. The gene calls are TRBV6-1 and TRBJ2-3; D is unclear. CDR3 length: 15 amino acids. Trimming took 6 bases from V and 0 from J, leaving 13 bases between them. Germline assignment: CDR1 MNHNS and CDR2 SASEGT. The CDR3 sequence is CASRRLATSTDTQYF. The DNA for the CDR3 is TGTGCCAGCAGGAGACTGGCTACTAGCACAGATACGCAGTATTTT.

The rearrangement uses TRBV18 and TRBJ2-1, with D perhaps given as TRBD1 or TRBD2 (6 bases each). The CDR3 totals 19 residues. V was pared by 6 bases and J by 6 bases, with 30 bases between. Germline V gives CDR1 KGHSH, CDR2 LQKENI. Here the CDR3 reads CASSRGRLAGLIVGNEQFF. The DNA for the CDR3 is TGTGCCAGCTCCCGGGGGCGACTGGCGGGCCTGATAGTGGGCAATGAGCAGTTCTTC. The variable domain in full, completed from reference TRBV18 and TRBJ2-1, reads NAGVMQNPRHLVRRRGQEARLRCSPMKGHSHVYWYRQLPEEGLKFMVYLQKENIIDESGMPKERFSAEFPKEGPSILRIQQVVRGDSAAYFCASSRGRLAGLIVGNEQFFGPGTRLTVL.

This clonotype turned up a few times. The CDR3 DNA follows: TGTGCCAGCAGTCCCGCCCAAGGGGGAATGGGAAAACTGTTTTTT. This codes for CASSPAQGGMGKLFF. V and J are TRBV6-5 and TRBJ1-4, with D possibly TRBD1 on 6 matching bases. V lost 5 bases and J lost 10, with 20 bases in between. The CDR3 is made up of 15 amino acids. Per germline, CDR1 MNHEY and CDR2 SVGAGI.

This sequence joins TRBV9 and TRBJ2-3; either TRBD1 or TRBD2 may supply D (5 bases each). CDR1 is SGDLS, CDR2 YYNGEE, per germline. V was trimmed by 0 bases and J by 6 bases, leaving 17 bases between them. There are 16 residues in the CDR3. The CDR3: CASSVVLRGEGDTQYF. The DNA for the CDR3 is TGTGCCAGCAGCGTAGTATTAAGGGGAGAGGGGGATACGCAGTATTTT.

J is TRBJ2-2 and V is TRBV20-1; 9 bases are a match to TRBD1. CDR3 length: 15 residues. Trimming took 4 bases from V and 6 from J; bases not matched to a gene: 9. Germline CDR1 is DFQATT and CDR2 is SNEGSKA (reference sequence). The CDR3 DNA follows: TGCAGTGCTATAATGACAGGGGGAGATGCCGGGGAGCTGTTTTTT. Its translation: CSAIMTGGDAGELFF.

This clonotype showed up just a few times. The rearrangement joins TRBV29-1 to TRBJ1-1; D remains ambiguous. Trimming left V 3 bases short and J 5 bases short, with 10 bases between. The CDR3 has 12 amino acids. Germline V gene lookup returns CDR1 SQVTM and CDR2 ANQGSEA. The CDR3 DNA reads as TGCAGCGTTGAGGGATTGGTAACTGAAGCTTTCTTT. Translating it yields CSVEGLVTEAFF.

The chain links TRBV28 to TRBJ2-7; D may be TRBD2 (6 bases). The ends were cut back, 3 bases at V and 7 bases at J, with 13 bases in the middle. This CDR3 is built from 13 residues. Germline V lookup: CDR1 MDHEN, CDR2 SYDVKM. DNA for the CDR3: TGTGCCAGCAGTTTCCGCCGGAGGGATGAGCAGTACTTC. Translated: CASSFRRRDEQYF. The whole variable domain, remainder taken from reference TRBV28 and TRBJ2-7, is DVKVTQSSRYLVKRTGEKVFLECVQDMDHENMFWYRQDPGLGLRLIYFSYDVKMKEKGDIPEGYSVSREKKERFSLILESASTNQTSMYLCASSFRRRDEQYFGPGTRLTVT.

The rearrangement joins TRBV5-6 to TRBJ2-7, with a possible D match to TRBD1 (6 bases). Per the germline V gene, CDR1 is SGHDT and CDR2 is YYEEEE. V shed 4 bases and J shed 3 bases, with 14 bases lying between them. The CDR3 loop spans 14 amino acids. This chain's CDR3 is CASSRPTGFYEQYF. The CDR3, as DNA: TGTGCCAGCAGCCGACCGACAGGCTTCTACGAGCAGTACTTC.